Here is one T cell receptor (beta chain) with its context. V was shortened by 5 bases and J by 11 bases, with 29 bases between the two germline ends. The CDR3 sequence is 17 residues long. In germline, CDR1 is MNHEY, CDR2 SMNVEV (reference sequence). The entry originates in a study of OX40 agonist ivuxolimab in advanced cancers. Profiled with immunoSEQ multiplex PCR; TCRdb holds only in-frame clones, not every one. The sample holds 60,000 or so clones, roughly 88% seen once. This receptor was identified in an adult with an advanced solid tumor such as melanoma, head and neck, liver or kidney cancer. Sample: CD4+ or CD8+ T cells sorted from blood, taken in a trial of the OX40 agonist ivuxolimab. The V gene is TRBV27, the J gene TRBJ2-3; perhaps TRBD1 as D (6 bases). The CDR3 loop reads CASSPLGARGQVVGQYF. CDR3 sequence (DNA): TGTGCCAGCAGTCCCCTGGGGGCGCGAGGACAAGTTGTTGGGCAGTATTTT.